The subject of this entry is one T cell receptor (beta chain). The antigen remains undetermined. Sequencing was performed with immunoSEQ multiplex PCR; in TCRdb, only in-frame clones are kept and a portion is missing. The sample includes around 70,000 clones, roughly 89% seen only once; the top ten take over 9.5%. These data are taken from a study of OX40 agonist ivuxolimab in advanced cancers. Across the study: Ivuxolimab doses were 0.01, 0.1, 0.3, 1.5, 3 or 10 mg/kg every 2 weeks. Dose-escalation patients had hepatocellular carcinoma, melanoma, renal cell or head and neck cancer. Study results and caveats: Doses of 0.1 to 3.0 mg/kg were accompanied by clonal expansion of CD4+ and CD8+ blood T cells by week 6.

This sample comprised CD4+ or CD8+ T cells sorted from blood, obtained in a trial of the OX40 agonist ivuxolimab. This clonotype originated in an adult with an advanced solid tumor such as melanoma, head and neck, liver or kidney cancer.

The CDR3 spells CASKQGQIYEQYF. The DNA for the CDR3 is TGCGCCAGCAAACAGGGCCAGATCTACGAGCAGTACTTC. The chain combines TRBV10-2 with TRBJ2-7; maybe TRBD1 (6 bases). The V gene lost 7 bases and the J gene lost 3 bases, with 13 bases spanning the gap. The germline V gene encodes CDR1 WSHSY and CDR2 SAAADI. This CDR3 spans 13 amino acids.